These 15 T cell receptor beta chains were sequenced from one sample in a study of molecular identifiers for immune sequencing clone quantification (dated by TCRdb to the late 2010s). The library was obtained by PCR. The run used a NextSeq 500. The public sequencing data were trimmed at Q25 with fastp and processed into clonotypes with MiXCR by TCRdb, which kept only in-frame beta chains. Identical CDR3 proteins give one entry, which carries the most common genes and DNA. This sample has some 590,000 distinct CDR3 sequences in its table, and over 25% of those were observed once. The ten largest clones represent about 0.81% of the sample. The specimen sequenced was naive CD8+ T cells from blood, with Jurkat cell RNA spiked in. Per the publication, the cell subset or site label means: FACS-sorted CD8+CD4-CCR7+CD45RA+ naive T cells. All receptors come from a human donor in good health. Some libraries in this study had Jurkat cell RNA spiked in.

This clonotype came up a few times. The chain combines TRBV28 with TRBJ1-1; D perhaps matches TRBD1 (5 bases). CDR3 length equals 16 residues. Germline values: CDR1 MDHEN, CDR2 SYDVKM. Trimming removed 2 bases from V and 0 bases from J, with 13 bases in between. CDR3 loop: CASSLRDSSMNTEAFF. The CDR3 DNA is TGTGCCAGCAGTTTACGCGACAGCTCAATGAACACTGAAGCTTTCTTT.

This clonotype turned up a few times. This chain connects TRBV4-1 to TRBJ1-4; D ambiguous. CDR3 length: 18 amino acids. CDR1 and CDR2 (germline): MGHRA, YSYEKL. Trimming cost V 1 base and J 2 bases, with 17 bases left between them. CDR3 nucleotides: TGCGCCAGCAGCCAAGGGGCTGGGGTTGGGATCACTAATGAAAAACTGTTTTTT. Translation gives CASSQGAGVGITNEKLFF.

The table lists this clonotype with a few counts. This rearrangement joins TRBV10-2 to TRBJ2-3; D is perhaps TRBD2 (7 bases). CDR1 is WSHSY and CDR2 is SAAADI in the germline V gene. With 8 bases removed from V and 1 base from J, the gap between germline ends came to 16 bases. The CDR3 consists of 15 residues. As DNA, the CDR3 is TGCGCCAGCGGGGGGGGCCAAGGGGGCACAGATACGCAGTATTTT. Encoded protein: CASGGGQGGTDTQYF.

Note on this clonotype: This may be a read error: a much more frequent sequence differs by one nucleotide. The V gene is TRBV7-2, the J gene TRBJ2-1; D might be TRBD1 (6 bases). The CDR3 has 13 residues. Germline CDR1 SGHTA, CDR2 FQGNSA. The CDR3 sequence: CASNLDRLPEQFF. CDR3 nucleotides: TGTGCCAGCAACTTAGACAGGCTTCCTGAGCAGTTCTTC. Drawing the rest from reference TRBV7-2 and TRBJ2-1, the complete variable domain is GAGVSQSPSNKVTEKGKDVELRCDPISGHTALYWYRQSLGQGLEFLIYFQGNSAPDKSGLPSDRFSAERTGGSVSTLTIQRTQQEDSAVYLCASNLDRLPEQFFGPGTRLTVL.

This chain uses TRBV20-1 with TRBJ2-7; the D is unclear. CDR3 length: 13 residues. V lost 2 bases to trimming and J lost 1 base, with 9 bases between them. Germline CDR1 DFQATT, CDR2 SNEGSKA (reference sequence). The CDR3 nucleotides read TGCAGTGCTAGAAGTACAGCTTCCTACGAGCAGTACTTC. Translating gives CSARSTASYEQYF.

This clonotype was found many times. The gene calls are TRBV6-2 or TRBV6-3 and TRBJ1-5; perhaps TRBD1 as D (5 bases). Deletions cut 3 bases from V and 6 bases from J, with 21 bases between. In germline, CDR1 is MNHEY, CDR2 SVGEGT. CDR3 length: 17 residues. The CDR3 loop reads CASSYWRGPFSGQPQHF. The CDR3 DNA sequence: TGTGCCAGCAGTTATTGGAGGGGACCGTTCTCTGGTCAGCCCCAGCATTTT.

There are a few counts of this clonotype. The rearrangement links TRBV24-1 to TRBJ1-5; 7 bases agree with TRBD1. J gave up 3 bases and V 5 bases, and 12 bases lay outside the gene matches. The CDR3 extends over 17 amino acids. Per the germline V gene, CDR1 is KGHDR and CDR2 is SFDVKD. CDR3 loop: CATSGTSGQVNNQPQHF. CDR3 coding DNA: TGTGCCACCAGTGGGACCTCTGGACAGGTGAACAATCAGCCCCAGCATTTT.

This clonotype has a handful of counts. With a much larger clone just one base away, this may be a read error. V usage is TRBV4-3 and J usage is TRBJ2-7, with D unclear. The CDR3 has 15 residues. CDR1 is LGHNA and CDR2 is YSLEER in the germline V gene. DNA for the CDR3: TGCGCCAGCAGTCCGACACGGTCGAACTCCAACGAGCAGTACTTC. Encoded protein: CASSPTRSNSNEQYF.

For the CDR3, the DNA is TGTGCCAGCAGTGATATTAGCTCCTACAATGAGCAGTTCTTC. Translating gives CASSDISSYNEQFF. The chain carries TRBV27 and TRBJ2-1; D uncertain. Germline V lookup: CDR1 MNHEY, CDR2 SMNVEV (reference sequence). This CDR3 is built from 14 residues. The V end was cut by 5 bases, the J end by 0 bases, with 8 bases between.

This clonotype showed up many times. The rearrangement links TRBV4-2 to TRBJ2-7; D call uncertain. There are 13 residues in the CDR3. Trimming shortened V by 3 bases and J by 3 bases, and 9 bases separated the two germline ends. Germline CDR1 reads LGHNA; CDR2 reads YNFKEQ. As DNA, the CDR3 is TGTGCCAGCAGCCATAACAGAGACTACGAGCAGTACTTC. Residues: CASSHNRDYEQYF.

This clonotype was observed a few times. This chain links TRBV27 with TRBJ2-7; 10 bases are shared with TRBD2. J lost 5 bases, V lost 3 bases, and 7 bases had no gene match. Germline CDR1 reads MNHEY; CDR2 reads SMNVEV (reference sequence). CDR3 length equals 15 residues. The CDR3 sequence: CASSFASGSDHEQYF. DNA of the CDR3: TGTGCCAGCAGTTTCGCTAGCGGGAGTGATCACGAGCAGTACTTC.

This clonotype was observed a handful of times. The genes are TRBV4-1 and TRBJ1-5; 7 positions agree with TRBD1. Trimming at V came to 2 bases and at J to 0 bases, leaving 7 bases not matched to a gene. This CDR3 region has 17 residues. Germline lookup yields CDR1 MGHRA and CDR2 YSYEKL. The CDR3 coding sequence is TGCGCCAGCAGCCAATTCCGGGCAGGGGGTAGCAATCAGCCCCAGCATTTT. It is translated as CASSQFRAGGSNQPQHF.

This clonotype has only a few counts. The chain couples TRBV5-5 to TRBJ2-7, with D possibly called TRBD1 or TRBD2 (6 bases each). This CDR3 contains 14 residues. V was pared by 4 bases and J by 3 bases, with 14 bases between. CDR1 and CDR2 from the germline V gene are SGHKS and YYEKEE (reference sequence). The CDR3 DNA is TGTGCCAGCAGCCCCGACGGAGGGGGCTACGAGCAGTACTTC. Its translation: CASSPDGGGYEQYF.

V and J are TRBV11-2 and TRBJ2-1; tentative D call: TRBD2 (5 bases). Trimming took 5 bases from V and 9 from J, leaving 11 bases between them. The CDR3 is 12 residues long. CDR1 and CDR2 from the germline V gene are SGHAT and FQNNGV. CDR3 in amino acids: CASSPMRVEQFF. CDR3 bases: TGTGCCAGCAGCCCCATGAGGGTTGAGCAGTTCTTC. Full variable domain (remainder filled in from reference TRBV11-2 and TRBJ2-1): EAGVAQSPRYKIIEKRQSVAFWCNPISGHATLYWYQQILGQGPKLLIQFQNNGVVDDSQLPKDRFSAERLKGVDSTLKIQPAKLEDSAVYLCASSPMRVEQFFGPGTRLTVL.

The chain combines TRBV15 with TRBJ2-2; the match to TRBD2 covers 10 bases. Germline values: CDR1 LNHNV, CDR2 YYDKDF (reference sequence). V was pared by 5 bases and J by 5 bases, with 8 bases of the junction left unmatched. The CDR3 has 16 amino acids. This chain's CDR3 is CATSGSGRAETGELFF. DNA of the CDR3: TGTGCCACCAGCGGAAGCGGGAGGGCCGAGACCGGGGAGCTGTTTTTT.